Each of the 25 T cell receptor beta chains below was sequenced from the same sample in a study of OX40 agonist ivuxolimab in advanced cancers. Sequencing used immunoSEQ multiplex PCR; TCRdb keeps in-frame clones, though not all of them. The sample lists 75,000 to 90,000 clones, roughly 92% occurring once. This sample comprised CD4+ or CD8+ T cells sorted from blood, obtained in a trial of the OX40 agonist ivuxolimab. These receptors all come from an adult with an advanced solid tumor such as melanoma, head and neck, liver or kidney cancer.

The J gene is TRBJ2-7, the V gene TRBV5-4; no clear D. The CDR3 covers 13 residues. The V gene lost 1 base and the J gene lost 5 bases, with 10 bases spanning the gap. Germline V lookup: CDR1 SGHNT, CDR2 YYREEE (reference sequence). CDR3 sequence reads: CASSLLPVDEQYF. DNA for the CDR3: TGTGCCAGCAGCTTGTTACCCGTCGACGAGCAGTACTTC.

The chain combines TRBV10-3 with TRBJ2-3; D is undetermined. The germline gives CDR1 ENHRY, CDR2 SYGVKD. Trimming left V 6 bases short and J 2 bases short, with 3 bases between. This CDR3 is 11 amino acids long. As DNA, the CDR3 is TGTGCCATCAGGACCACAGATACGCAGTATTTT. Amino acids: CAIRTTDTQYF.

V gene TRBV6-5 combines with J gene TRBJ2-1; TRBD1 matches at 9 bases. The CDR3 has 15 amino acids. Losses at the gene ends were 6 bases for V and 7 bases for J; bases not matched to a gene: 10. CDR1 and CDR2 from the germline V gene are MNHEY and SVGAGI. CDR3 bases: TGTGCCAGCAGAAGCATCGGGACAGGGTCGAATGAGCAGTTCTTC. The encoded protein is CASRSIGTGSNEQFF.

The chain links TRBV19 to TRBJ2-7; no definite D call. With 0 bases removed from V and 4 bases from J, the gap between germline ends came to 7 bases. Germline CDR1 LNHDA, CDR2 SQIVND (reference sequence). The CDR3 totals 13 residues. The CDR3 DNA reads TGTGCCAGTAGTATAGAAGCCGTTTACGAGCAGTACTTC. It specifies CASSIEAVYEQYF.

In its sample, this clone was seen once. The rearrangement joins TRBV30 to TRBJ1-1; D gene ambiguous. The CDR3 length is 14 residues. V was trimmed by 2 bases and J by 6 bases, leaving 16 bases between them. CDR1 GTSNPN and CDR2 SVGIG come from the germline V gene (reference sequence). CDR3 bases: TGTGCCTGGAGTAGGGTGGAAGGGCGGGCTGAAGCTTTCTTT. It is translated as CAWSRVEGRAEAFF.

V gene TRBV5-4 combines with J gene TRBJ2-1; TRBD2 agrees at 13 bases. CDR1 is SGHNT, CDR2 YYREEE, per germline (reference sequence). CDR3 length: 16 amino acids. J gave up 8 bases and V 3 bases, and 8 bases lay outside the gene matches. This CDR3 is CASSSPGTSGTDEQFF. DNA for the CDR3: TGTGCCAGCAGCTCCCCCGGGACTAGCGGGACAGATGAGCAGTTCTTC.

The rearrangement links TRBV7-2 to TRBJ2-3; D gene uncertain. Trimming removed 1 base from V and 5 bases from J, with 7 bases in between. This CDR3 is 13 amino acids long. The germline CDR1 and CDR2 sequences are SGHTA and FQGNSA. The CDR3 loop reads CASSLGIVDTQYF. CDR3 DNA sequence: TGTGCCAGCAGCTTAGGTATCGTAGATACGCAGTATTTT. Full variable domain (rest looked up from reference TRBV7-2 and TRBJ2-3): GAGVSQSPSNKVTEKGKDVELRCDPISGHTALYWYRQSLGQGLEFLIYFQGNSAPDKSGLPSDRFSAERTGGSVSTLTIQRTQQEDSAVYLCASSLGIVDTQYFGPGTRLTVL.

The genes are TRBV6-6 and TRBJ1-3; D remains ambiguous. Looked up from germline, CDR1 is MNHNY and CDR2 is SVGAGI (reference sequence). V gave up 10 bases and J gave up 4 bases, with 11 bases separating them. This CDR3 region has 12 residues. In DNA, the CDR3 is TGTGCCATCCGAGCCGGCGGAAACACCATATATTTT. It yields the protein CAIRAGGNTIYF.

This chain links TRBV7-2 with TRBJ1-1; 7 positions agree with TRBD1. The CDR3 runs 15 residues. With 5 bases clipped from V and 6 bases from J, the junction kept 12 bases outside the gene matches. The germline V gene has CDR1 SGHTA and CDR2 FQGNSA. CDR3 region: CASSPRQGLYPEAFF. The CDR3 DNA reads TGTGCCAGCAGCCCTAGACAGGGACTTTACCCTGAAGCTTTCTTT.

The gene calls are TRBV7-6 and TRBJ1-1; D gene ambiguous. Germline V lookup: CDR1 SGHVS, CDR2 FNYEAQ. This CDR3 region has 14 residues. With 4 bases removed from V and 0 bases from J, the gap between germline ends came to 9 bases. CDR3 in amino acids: CASSSGRMNTEAFF. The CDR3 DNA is TGTGCCAGCAGCTCGGGCAGGATGAACACTGAAGCTTTCTTT.

CDR3 amino acids: CASSLIAEAKNIQYF. For the CDR3, the DNA is TGTGCCAGCAGTTTGATCGCGGAAGCCAAAAACATTCAGTACTTC. This chain connects TRBV28 to TRBJ2-4; D not certain. CDR3 length equals 15 residues. The germline gives CDR1 MDHEN, CDR2 SYDVKM. V was shortened by 3 bases and J by 0 bases, with 9 bases between the two germline ends. The whole variable domain, remainder taken from reference TRBV28 and TRBJ2-4, is DVKVTQSSRYLVKRTGEKVFLECVQDMDHENMFWYRQDPGLGLRLIYFSYDVKMKEKGDIPEGYSVSREKKERFSLILESASTNQTSMYLCASSLIAEAKNIQYFGAGTRLSVL.

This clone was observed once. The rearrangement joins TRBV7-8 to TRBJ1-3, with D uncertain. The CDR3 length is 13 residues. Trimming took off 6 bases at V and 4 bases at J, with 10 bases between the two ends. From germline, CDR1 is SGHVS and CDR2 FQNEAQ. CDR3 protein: CASSSPRGNTIYF. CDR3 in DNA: TGTGCCAGCAGTTCCCCCCGGGGAAACACCATATATTTT.

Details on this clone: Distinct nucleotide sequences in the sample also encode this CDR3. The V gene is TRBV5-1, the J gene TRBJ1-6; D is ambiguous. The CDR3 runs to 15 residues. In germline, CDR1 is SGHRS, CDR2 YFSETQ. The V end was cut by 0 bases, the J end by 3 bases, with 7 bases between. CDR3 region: CASSLDGSYNSPLHF. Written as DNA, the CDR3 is TGCGCCAGCAGCTTGGACGGCAGCTATAATTCACCCCTCCACTTT.

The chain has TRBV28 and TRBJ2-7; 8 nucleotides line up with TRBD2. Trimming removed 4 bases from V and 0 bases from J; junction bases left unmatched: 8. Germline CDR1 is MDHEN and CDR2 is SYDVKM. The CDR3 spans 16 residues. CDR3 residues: CASSSGGAESSYEQYF. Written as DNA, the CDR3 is TGTGCCAGCAGTTCGGGGGGGGCAGAGAGCTCCTACGAGCAGTACTTC.

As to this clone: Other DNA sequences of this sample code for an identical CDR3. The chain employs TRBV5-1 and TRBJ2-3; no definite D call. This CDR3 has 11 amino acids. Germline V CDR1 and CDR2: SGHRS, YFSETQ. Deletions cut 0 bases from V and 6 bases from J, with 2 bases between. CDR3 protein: CASSLEDTQYF. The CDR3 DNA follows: TGCGCCAGCAGCTTGGAGGATACGCAGTATTTT.

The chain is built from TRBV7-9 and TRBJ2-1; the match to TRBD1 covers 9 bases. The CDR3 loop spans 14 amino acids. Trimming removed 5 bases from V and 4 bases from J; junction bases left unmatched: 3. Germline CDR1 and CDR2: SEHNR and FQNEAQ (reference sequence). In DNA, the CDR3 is TGTGCCAGCAGCCCCGGACAGGGGTACAATGAGCAGTTCTTC. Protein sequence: CASSPGQGYNEQFF.

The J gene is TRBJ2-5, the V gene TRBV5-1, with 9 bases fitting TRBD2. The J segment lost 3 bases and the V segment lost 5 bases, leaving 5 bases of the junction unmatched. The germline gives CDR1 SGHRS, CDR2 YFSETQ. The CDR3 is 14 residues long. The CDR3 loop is CASSLAGGEETQYF. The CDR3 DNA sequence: TGCGCCAGCAGTCTGGCGGGGGGGGAAGAGACCCAGTACTTC.

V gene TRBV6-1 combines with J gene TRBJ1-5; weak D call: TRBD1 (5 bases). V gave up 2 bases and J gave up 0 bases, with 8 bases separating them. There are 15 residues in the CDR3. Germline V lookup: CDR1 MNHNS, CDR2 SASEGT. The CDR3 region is CASSEKGVSNQPQHF. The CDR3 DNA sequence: TGTGCCAGCAGTGAAAAAGGGGTTAGCAATCAGCCCCAGCATTTT.

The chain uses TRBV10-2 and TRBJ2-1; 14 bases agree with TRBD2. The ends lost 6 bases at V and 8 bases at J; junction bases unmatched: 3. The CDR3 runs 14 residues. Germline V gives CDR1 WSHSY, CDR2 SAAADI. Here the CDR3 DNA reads TGCGCCAGCAGGGGACTAGCGGGAGTTCATGAGCAGTTCTTC. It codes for CASRGLAGVHEQFF.

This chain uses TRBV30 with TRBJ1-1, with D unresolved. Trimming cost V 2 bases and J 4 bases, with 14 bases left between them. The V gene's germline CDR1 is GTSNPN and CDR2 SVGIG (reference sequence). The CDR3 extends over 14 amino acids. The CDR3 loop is CAWSTDGQRTEAFF. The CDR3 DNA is TGTGCCTGGAGTACGGACGGGCAGCGCACTGAAGCTTTCTTT. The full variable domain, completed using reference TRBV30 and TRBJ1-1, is SQTIHQWPATLVQPVGSPLSLECTVEGTSNPNLYWYRQAAGRGLQLLFYSVGIGQISSEVPQNLSASRPQDRQFILSSKKLLLSDSGFYLCAWSTDGQRTEAFFGQGTRLTVV.

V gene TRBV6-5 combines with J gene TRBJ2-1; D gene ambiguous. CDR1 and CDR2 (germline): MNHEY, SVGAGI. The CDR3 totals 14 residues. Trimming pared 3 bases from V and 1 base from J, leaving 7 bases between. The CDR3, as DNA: TGTGCCAGCAGTTATGCACCATCCTACAATGAGCAGTTCTTC. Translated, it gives CASSYAPSYNEQFF.

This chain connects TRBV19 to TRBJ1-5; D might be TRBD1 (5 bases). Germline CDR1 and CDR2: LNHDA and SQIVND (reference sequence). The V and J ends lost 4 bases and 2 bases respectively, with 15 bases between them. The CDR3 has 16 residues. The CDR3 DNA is TGTGCCAGTAGTACCCGTTTGGGGCAAGGCAATCAGCCCCAGCATTTT. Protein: CASSTRLGQGNQPQHF.

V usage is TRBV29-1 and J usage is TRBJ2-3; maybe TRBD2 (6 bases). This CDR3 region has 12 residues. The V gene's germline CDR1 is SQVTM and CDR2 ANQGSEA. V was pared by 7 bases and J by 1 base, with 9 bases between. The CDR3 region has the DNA TGCAGCGCGGGGGAGGGCACAGATACGCAGTATTTT. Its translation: CSAGEGTDTQYF.

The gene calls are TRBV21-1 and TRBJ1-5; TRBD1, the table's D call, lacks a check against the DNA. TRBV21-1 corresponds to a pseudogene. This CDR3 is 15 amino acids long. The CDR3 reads CASKGTGGFSQPQHF. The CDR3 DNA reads TGTGCCAGCAAGGGGACAGGGGGTTTTAGTCAGCCCCAGCATTTT.

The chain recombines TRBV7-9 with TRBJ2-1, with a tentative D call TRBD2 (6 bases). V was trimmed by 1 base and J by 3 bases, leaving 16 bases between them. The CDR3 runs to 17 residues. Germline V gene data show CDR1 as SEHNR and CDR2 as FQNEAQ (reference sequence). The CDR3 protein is CASSLGRSGQIYNEQFF. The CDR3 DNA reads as TGTGCCAGCAGCTTAGGGAGGAGCGGGCAAATCTACAATGAGCAGTTCTTC.